This T cell receptor beta chain was obtained from a study of spatial heterogeneity in lung cancer. On the study more broadly: Strongly correlated with TCR transcript counts in tumor regions was a T cell module score, which was a transcriptional module score calculated from matched bulk RNA-seq. Study conclusions and caveats: Counts of expanded intratumoral alpha and beta TCRs tracked tumor mutation counts.

This clonotype was counted ten times or more. Its antigen is still unknown. The library was prepared for alpha chains; this beta chain is a stray read, so its frequency means little. Germline trimming cut 2 bases from V and 2 bases from J; bases unmatched to any gene: 11. The CDR3 has 18 residues. A unique molecular identifier was carried by every single TCR cDNA molecule. TCRdb re-called the 5' RACE reads with MiXCR, one entry per CDR3 protein. The profile shows under 2,500 distinct CDR3 sequences, roughly 23% of them singletons. Time point: sample taken at primary tumor resection. The starting material was lung tumor tissue, obtained at surgery. V usage is TRBV12-3 or TRBV12-4 and J usage is TRBJ2-3; 9 nucleotides align to TRBD2. The sequence was collected from a male donor with early-stage non-small cell lung cancer. The CDR3 DNA sequence: TGTGCCAGCAGTTTAAGCGCGGGAGCGGGGGGAAACACAGATACGCAGTATTTT. Translation: CASSLSAGAGGNTDTQYF.